What follows describes a single T cell receptor (beta chain). The target antigen is unknown. Germline-derived CDR1 and CDR2 are MNHEY and SMNVEV (reference sequence). The CDR3 contains 16 residues. Trimming took off 5 bases at V and 5 bases at J, with 19 bases between the two ends. Sequencing of TCRbeta CDR3 at survey depth gave sequences and template counts. The table came from immunoSEQ multiplex PCR; TCRdb's copy has only in-frame clones and leaves some out. The table lists tens of thousands of clones, more than 90% of them singletons. The data derive from a study of tissue T cells after allogeneic stem cell transplantation. Study-wide results and caveats: Some tissue clones might be persisting host cells; their alloreactivity or antigen specificity was not determined.

The starting material was blood, obtained before transplantation. The rearrangement links TRBV27 to TRBJ2-1, with D unresolved. The receptor was derived from a woman aged 40 to 75 who later had graft-versus-host disease after an allogeneic stem cell transplant. CDR3 protein: CASSAPGWAADNEQFF. The CDR3 DNA sequence: TGTGCCAGCAGTGCGCCGGGCTGGGCGGCCGACAATGAGCAGTTCTTC.